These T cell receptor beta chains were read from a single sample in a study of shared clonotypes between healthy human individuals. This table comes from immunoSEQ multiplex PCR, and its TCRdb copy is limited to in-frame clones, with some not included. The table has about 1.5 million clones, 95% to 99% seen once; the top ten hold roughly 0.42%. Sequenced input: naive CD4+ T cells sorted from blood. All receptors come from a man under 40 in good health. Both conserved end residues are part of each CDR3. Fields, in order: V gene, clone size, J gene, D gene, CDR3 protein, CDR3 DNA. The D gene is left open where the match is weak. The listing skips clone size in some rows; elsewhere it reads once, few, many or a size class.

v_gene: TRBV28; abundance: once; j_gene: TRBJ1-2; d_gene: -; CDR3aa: CASSFRSYGYTF; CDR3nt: TGTGCCAGCAGTTTTCGAAGCTATGGCTACACCTTC
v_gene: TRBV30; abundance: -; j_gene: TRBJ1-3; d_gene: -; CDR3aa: CAWSRTGNRNTIYF; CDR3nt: TGTGCCTGGAGCCGTACAGGAAATAGAAACACCATATATTTT
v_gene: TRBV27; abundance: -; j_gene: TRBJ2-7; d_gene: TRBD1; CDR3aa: CASSLGTGPATSYEQYF; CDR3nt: TGTGCCAGCAGTTTGGGGACAGGACCAGCCACCTCCTACGAGCAGTACTTC
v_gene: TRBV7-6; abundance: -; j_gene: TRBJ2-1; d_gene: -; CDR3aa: CASSLQGSSYNEQFF; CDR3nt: TGTGCCAGCAGCTTACAGGGTAGCTCCTACAATGAGCAGTTCTTC
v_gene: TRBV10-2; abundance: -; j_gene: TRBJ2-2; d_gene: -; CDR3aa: CARADPTANTGELFF; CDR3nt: TGCGCCAGGGCCGATCCAACAGCGAACACCGGGGAGCTGTTTTTT
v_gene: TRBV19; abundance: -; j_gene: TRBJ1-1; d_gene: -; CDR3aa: CASSIGMTVNTEAFF; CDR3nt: TGTGCCAGTAGTATAGGGATGACCGTAAACACTGAAGCTTTCTTT
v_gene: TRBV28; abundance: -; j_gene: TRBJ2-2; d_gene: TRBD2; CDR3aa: CASSLRLAGVGTGELFF; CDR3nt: TGTGCCAGCAGTTTACGGCTAGCGGGAGTAGGGACCGGGGAGCTGTTTTTT
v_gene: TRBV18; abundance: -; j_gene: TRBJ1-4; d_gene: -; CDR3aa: CASSPPGQVNEKLFF; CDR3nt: TGTGCCAGCTCACCACCCGGCCAGGTTAATGAAAAACTGTTTTTT
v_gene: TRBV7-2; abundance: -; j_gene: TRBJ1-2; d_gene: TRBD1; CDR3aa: CASTSDRGRSFGYTF; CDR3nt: TGTGCCAGCACCTCGGACAGGGGGCGTTCTTTTGGCTACACCTTC
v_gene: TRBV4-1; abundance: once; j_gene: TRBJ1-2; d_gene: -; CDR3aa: CASSQEGQGSYGYTF; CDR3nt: TGCGCCAGCAGCCAAGAGGGGCAGGGGAGCTATGGCTACACCTTC
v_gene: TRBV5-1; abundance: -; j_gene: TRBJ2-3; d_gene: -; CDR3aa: CASSRRARDTQYF; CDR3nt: TGCGCCAGCAGCCGGAGGGCCAGAGATACGCAGTATTTT
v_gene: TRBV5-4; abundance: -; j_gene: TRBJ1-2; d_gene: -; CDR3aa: CASSFKGTLYGYTF; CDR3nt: TGTGCCAGCAGCTTTAAAGGAACACTGTATGGCTACACCTTC
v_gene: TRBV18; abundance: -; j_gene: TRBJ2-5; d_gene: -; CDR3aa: CASSVDRGALETQYF; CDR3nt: TGTGCCAGCTCAGTCGATAGAGGGGCTTTGGAGACCCAGTACTTC
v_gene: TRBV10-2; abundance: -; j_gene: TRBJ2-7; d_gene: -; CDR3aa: CASSRGEYEQYF; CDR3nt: TGCGCCAGCAGCAGGGGGGAGTACGAGCAGTACTTC
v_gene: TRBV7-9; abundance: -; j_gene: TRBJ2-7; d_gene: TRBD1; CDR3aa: CASSHRDSAYEQYF; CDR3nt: TGTGCCAGCAGCCACCGGGACAGCGCCTACGAGCAGTACTTC
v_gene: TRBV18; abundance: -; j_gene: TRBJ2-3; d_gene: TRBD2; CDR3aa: CASSPVSSGGAADTQYF; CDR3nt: TGTGCCAGCTCACCAGTATCTAGCGGGGGAGCGGCAGATACGCAGTATTTT
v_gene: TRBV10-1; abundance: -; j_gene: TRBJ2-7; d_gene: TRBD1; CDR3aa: CASSEGTGGFYEQYF; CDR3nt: TGCGCCAGCAGTGAGGGGACAGGGGGCTTCTACGAGCAGTACTTC
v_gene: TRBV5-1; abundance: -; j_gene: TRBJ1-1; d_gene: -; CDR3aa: CASSLDPDTEAFF; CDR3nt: TGCGCCAGCAGCTTAGACCCGGACACTGAAGCTTTCTTT
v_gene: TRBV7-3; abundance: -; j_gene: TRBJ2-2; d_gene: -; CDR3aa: CASSLSPVIPGELFF; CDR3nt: TGTGCCAGCAGCTTGTCTCCAGTAATACCCGGGGAGCTGTTTTTT
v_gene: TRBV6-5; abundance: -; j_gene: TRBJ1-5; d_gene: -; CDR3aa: CASSYDRWGGGPQHF; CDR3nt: TGTGCCAGCAGTTACGACAGGTGGGGAGGGGGGCCCCAGCATTTT
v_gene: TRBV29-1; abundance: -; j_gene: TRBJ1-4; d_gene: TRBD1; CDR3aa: CSVNTGVANEKLFF; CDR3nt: TGCAGCGTCAACACAGGGGTAGCTAATGAAAAACTGTTTTTT
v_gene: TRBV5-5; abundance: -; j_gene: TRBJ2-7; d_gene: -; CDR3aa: CASSSEFSSSYEQYF; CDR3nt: TGTGCCAGCAGCTCGGAATTCAGTAGCTCCTACGAGCAGTACTTC
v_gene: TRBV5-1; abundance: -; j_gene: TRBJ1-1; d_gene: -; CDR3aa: CASSLRTGNTEAFF; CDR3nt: TGCGCCAGCAGCTTGCGGACGGGAAACACTGAAGCTTTCTTT
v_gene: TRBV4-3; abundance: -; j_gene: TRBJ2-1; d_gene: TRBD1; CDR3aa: CASSRRDREAYNEQFF; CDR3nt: TGCGCCAGCAGCCGCCGGGACAGGGAGGCGTACAATGAGCAGTTCTTC
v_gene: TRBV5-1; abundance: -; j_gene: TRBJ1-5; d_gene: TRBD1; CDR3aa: CASSLEGQSRQPQHF; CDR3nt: TGCGCCAGCAGCTTGGAGGGACAGTCGAGGCAGCCCCAGCATTTT
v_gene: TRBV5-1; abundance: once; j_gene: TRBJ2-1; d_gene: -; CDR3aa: CASSLVMDPKGEQFF; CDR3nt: TGCGCCAGCAGCTTGGTGATGGACCCAAAAGGGGAGCAGTTCTTC
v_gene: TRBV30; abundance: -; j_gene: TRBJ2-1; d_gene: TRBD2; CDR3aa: CAWSRTSGIYNEQFF; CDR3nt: TGTGCCTGGAGCCGGACTAGCGGGATCTACAATGAGCAGTTCTTC
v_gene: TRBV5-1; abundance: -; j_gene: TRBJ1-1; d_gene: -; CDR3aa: CASSLDANTEAFF; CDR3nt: TGCGCCAGCAGCTTGGACGCGAACACTGAAGCTTTCTTT
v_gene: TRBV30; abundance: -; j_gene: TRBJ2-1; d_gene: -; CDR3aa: CAWFNRDLNNEQFF; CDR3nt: TGTGCCTGGTTTAACAGGGATCTAAACAATGAGCAGTTCTTC
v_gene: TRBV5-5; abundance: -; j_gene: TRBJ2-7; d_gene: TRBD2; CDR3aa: CASSQGGRPVGSYEQYF; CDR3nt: TGTGCCAGCAGCCAGGGCGGGAGGCCCGTAGGATCCTACGAGCAGTACTTC
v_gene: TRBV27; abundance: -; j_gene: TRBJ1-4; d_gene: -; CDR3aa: CASSSHKTNEKLFF; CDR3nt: TGTGCCAGCAGTTCCCACAAAACTAATGAAAAACTGTTTTTT
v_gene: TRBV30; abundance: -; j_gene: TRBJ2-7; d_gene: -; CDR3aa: CAWRGLVAYEQYF; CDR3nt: TGTGCCTGGAGAGGGCTAGTTGCCTACGAGCAGTACTTC
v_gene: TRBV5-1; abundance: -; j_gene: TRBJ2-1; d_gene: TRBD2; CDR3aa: CASSLASGTSGSSYNEQFF; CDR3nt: TGCGCCAGCAGCTTGGCTTCTGGGACTAGCGGGAGCTCCTACAATGAGCAGTTCTTC
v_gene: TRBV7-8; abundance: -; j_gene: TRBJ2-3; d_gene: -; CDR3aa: CASSLGHTDTQYF; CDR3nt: TGTGCCAGCAGCTTAGGTCATACGGATACGCAGTATTTT
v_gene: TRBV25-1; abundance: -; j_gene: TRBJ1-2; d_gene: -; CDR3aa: CASTKGGGYTF; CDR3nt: TGTGCCAGCACGAAGGGAGGAGGCTACACCTTC
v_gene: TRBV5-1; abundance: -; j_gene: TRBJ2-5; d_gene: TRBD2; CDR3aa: CASSPGGRATRGETQYF; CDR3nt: TGCGCCAGCAGCCCCGGGGGGAGGGCCACCCGGGGAGAGACCCAGTACTTC
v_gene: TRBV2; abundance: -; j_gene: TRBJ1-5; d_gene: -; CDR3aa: CASSEGGRNQPQHF; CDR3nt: TGTGCCAGCAGTGAAGGGGGACGCAATCAGCCCCAGCATTTT
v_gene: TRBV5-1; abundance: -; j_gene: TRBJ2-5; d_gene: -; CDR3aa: CASSQQVEETQYF; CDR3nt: TGCGCCAGCAGCCAACAGGTGGAAGAGACCCAGTACTTC
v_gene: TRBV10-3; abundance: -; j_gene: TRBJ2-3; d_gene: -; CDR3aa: CATRGADTQYF; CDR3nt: TGTGCCACCCGTGGGGCAGATACGCAGTATTTT
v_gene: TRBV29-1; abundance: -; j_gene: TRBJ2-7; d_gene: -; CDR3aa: CSVAYPAYEQYF; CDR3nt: TGCAGCGTTGCCTATCCGGCATACGAGCAGTACTTC
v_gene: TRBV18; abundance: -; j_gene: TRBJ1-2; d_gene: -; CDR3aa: CASSHNSNGYTF; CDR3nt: TGTGCCAGCTCACACAACAGTAATGGCTACACCTTC
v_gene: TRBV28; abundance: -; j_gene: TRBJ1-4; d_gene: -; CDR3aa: CASSYRETNEKLFF; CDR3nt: TGTGCCAGCAGTTACAGGGAAACTAATGAAAAACTGTTTTTT
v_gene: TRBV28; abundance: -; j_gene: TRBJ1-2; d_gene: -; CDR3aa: CASSLAPFVDRYTF; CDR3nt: TGTGCCAGCAGTTTAGCTCCTTTCGTGGATCGCTACACCTTC
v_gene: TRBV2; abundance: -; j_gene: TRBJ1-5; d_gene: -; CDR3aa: CASTRGNQPQHF; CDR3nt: TGTGCCAGCACCAGGGGCAATCAGCCCCAGCATTTT
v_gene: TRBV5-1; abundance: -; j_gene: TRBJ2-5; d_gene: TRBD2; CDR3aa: CASSILAGGPGETQYF; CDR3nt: TGCGCCAGCAGCATTTTAGCGGGAGGGCCAGGGGAGACCCAGTACTTC
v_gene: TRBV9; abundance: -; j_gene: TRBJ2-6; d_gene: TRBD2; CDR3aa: CASSVEGNPGLAGTRSGANVLTF; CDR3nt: TGTGCCAGCAGCGTAGAGGGCAACCCGGGACTAGCGGGAACCCGGTCTGGGGCCAACGTCCTGACTTTC
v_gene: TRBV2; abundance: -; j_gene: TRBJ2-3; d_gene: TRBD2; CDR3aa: CASSSSGRKVTDTQYF; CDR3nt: TGTGCCAGCAGTTCTAGCGGGAGAAAGGTTACAGATACGCAGTATTTT
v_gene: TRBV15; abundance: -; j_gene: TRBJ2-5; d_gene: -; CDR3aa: CATSRAYSLQETQYF; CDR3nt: TGTGCCACCAGCAGAGCGTACAGTCTCCAAGAGACCCAGTACTTC
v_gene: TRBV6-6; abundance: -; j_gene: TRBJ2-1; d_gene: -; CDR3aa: CASSAGSSYNEQFF; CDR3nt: TGTGCCAGCTCCGCGGGTAGCTCCTACAATGAGCAGTTCTTC
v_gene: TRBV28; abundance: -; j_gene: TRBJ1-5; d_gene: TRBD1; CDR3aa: CASSPPTGGGQPQHF; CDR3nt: TGTGCCAGCAGTCCCCCGACAGGGGGCGGGCAGCCCCAGCATTTT
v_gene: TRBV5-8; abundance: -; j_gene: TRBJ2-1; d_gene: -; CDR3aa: CASSLRSLSSYNEQFF; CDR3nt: TGTGCCAGCAGCTTGAGATCCTTGAGCTCCTACAATGAGCAGTTCTTC
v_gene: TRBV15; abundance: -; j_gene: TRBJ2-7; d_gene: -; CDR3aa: CATSNPSWGSSYEQYF; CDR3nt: TGTGCCACCAGCAATCCATCTTGGGGGAGCTCCTACGAGCAGTACTTC
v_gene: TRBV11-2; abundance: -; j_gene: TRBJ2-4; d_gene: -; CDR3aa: CASSLDLLHIQYF; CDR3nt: TGTGCCAGCAGCTTAGACCTCTTGCACATTCAGTACTTC
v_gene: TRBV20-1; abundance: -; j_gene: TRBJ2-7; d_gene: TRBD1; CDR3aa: CSAWTGYEQYF; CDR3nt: TGCAGTGCTTGGACAGGATACGAGCAGTACTTC
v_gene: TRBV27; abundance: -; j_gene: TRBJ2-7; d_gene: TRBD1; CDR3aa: CASRWAGTAAYEQYF; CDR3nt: TGTGCCAGCCGTTGGGCCGGGACAGCAGCCTACGAGCAGTACTTC
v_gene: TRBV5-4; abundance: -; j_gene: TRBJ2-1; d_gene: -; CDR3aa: CASSSGVSANNEQFF; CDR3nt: TGTGCCAGCAGCTCAGGGGTTTCGGCTAACAATGAGCAGTTCTTC
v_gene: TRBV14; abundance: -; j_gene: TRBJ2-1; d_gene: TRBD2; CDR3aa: CASSLRLAGGNEQFF; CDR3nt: TGTGCCAGCAGCCTAAGACTAGCGGGAGGGAATGAGCAGTTCTTC
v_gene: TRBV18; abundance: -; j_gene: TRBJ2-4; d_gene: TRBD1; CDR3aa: CASSRETGIGAKNIQYF; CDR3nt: TGTGCCAGCTCACGGGAGACAGGGATAGGAGCCAAAAACATTCAGTACTTC